These 2 T cell receptor beta chains share one sample of origin, sequenced in a study of cytomegalovirus exposure and HLA in healthy donors. The PCR was carried out with 60 Vbeta primers and 13 Jbeta primers. Assay: immunoSEQ multiplex PCR; the TCRdb copy retains only in-frame clones and omits some. The table has under 150,000 clones, more than 70% seen once. Material for sequencing was PBMCs. The receptors derive from a woman between 50 and 59 years old in good health and CMV-seropositive.

The V and J genes are TRBV19 and TRBJ1-3; 9 positions match TRBD1. After removal of 5 bases from V and 4 bases from J, the junction contained 12 bases not matched to a gene. The CDR3 consists of 17 residues. Germline V gene lookup returns CDR1 LNHDA and CDR2 SQIVND (reference sequence). DNA for the CDR3: TGTGCCAGTAGTCCACGAACCGGGACAGGGTTCGGAAACACCATATATTTT. Translated, it gives CASSPRTGTGFGNTIYF.

The J gene is TRBJ2-7, the V gene TRBV11-2; 13 bases agree with TRBD2. Unmatched junction bases numbered 6, after V lost 5 bases and J lost 2 bases. CDR1 and CDR2 from the germline V gene are SGHAT and FQNNGV. This CDR3 region has 16 residues. The DNA for the CDR3 is TGTGCCAGCAGCAACCCCGGACTAGCGGGGGCCTACGAGCAGTACTTC. This sequence encodes CASSNPGLAGAYEQYF.